The 8 T cell receptor beta chains presented below share a single source sample, sequenced in a study of blood T cell repertoires in COVID-19. This table comes from immunoSEQ multiplex PCR, and its TCRdb copy is limited to in-frame clones, with some not included. This sample yields fewer than 150,000 clones, of which around 80% are seen a single time; more than 10% belongs to the top ten. The sample taken for sequencing was peripheral blood. The receptors come from a human donor in a cohort sampled during active COVID-19.

The table lists this clone with a count of one. The chain joins TRBV2 to TRBJ1-3, with 8 bases identical to TRBD1. CDR3 size: 16 residues. Germline CDR1 is SNHLY and CDR2 is FYNNEI. Losses at the gene ends were 2 bases for V and 4 bases for J; bases not matched to a gene: 7. The CDR3 bases are TGTGCCAGCAGTGAAAGCAGGGGGCGCGTCGGAAACACCATATATTTT. Translating it yields CASSESRGRVGNTIYF.

The genes are TRBV18 and TRBJ2-6, with D possibly being TRBD2 (5 bases). The germline V gene encodes CDR1 KGHSH and CDR2 LQKENI. The CDR3 has 16 amino acids. V was clipped by 1 base and J by 2 bases, with 9 bases between them. In DNA, the CDR3 is TGTGCCAGCTCACCACTAGGAGGACCTGGGGCCAACGTCCTGACTTTC. Translated: CASSPLGGPGANVLTF.

This clone appeared a single time. The CDR3 protein is CASSLSGVHDEQYF. The DNA for the CDR3 is TGTGCCAGCAGTTTATCCGGGGTTCACGACGAGCAGTACTTC. The chain has TRBV6-6 and TRBJ2-7, with a possible D match to TRBD2 (5 bases). The germline V gene has CDR1 MNHNY and CDR2 SVGAGI (reference sequence). The CDR3 contains 14 residues. Trimming left V 4 bases short and J 5 bases short, with 15 bases between.

V and J are TRBV6-1 and TRBJ1-5; no clear D. The CDR3 is 15 amino acids. The V and J ends lost 1 base and 4 bases respectively, with 11 bases between them. Germline V gives CDR1 MNHNS, CDR2 SASEGT. The CDR3 protein is CASSEEIGGNQPQHF. CDR3 nucleotides: TGTGCCAGCAGTGAAGAGATTGGAGGGAATCAGCCCCAGCATTTT.

The CDR3 reads CASRPSTGDPTEAFF. The CDR3 DNA reads TGCGCCAGCAGGCCATCAACAGGGGACCCCACTGAAGCTTTCTTT. The rearrangement links TRBV5-1 to TRBJ1-1; 7 bases map to TRBD1. CDR3 size: 15 residues. Unmatched junction bases numbered 11, after V lost 5 bases and J lost 4 bases. Germline V gene data show CDR1 as SGHRS and CDR2 as YFSETQ. Supplemented by reference TRBV5-1 and TRBJ1-1, the full variable domain reads KAGVTQTPRYLIKTRGQQVTLSCSPISGHRSVSWYQQTPGQGLQFLFEYFSETQRNKGNFPGRFSGRQFSNSRSEMNVSTLELGDSALYLCASRPSTGDPTEAFFGQGTRLTVV.

The rearrangement joins TRBV6-5 to TRBJ2-7; D is perhaps TRBD1 (5 bases). Trimming removed 1 base from V and 3 bases from J, with 13 bases in between. Looked up from germline, CDR1 is MNHEY and CDR2 is SVGAGI. The CDR3 spans 15 residues. CDR3 DNA: TGTGCCAGCAGTTACTACCAGGGATCACTCTACGAGCAGTACTTC. Protein: CASSYYQGSLYEQYF.

The chain recombines TRBV30 with TRBJ1-2; possible D gene TRBD1, 6 bases. V was clipped by 5 bases and J by 5 bases, with 15 bases between them. The CDR3 extends over 13 amino acids. Per the germline V gene, CDR1 is GTSNPN and CDR2 is SVGIG (reference sequence). The DNA of the CDR3 is TGTGCCTGGGACCCTGGACAGATGTATGGCTACACCTTC. Translating it yields CAWDPGQMYGYTF.

This clone was seen a few times. V is TRBV12-3 or TRBV12-4 and J is TRBJ1-6; TRBD1 is a possible D gene (5 bases). Trimming stripped 7 bases from V and 8 bases from J, with 12 bases between. The CDR3 length is 13 residues. CDR3 coding DNA: TGTGCCAGCAACGACCTAGGGGATTCACCCCTCCACTTT. Protein sequence: CASNDLGDSPLHF.